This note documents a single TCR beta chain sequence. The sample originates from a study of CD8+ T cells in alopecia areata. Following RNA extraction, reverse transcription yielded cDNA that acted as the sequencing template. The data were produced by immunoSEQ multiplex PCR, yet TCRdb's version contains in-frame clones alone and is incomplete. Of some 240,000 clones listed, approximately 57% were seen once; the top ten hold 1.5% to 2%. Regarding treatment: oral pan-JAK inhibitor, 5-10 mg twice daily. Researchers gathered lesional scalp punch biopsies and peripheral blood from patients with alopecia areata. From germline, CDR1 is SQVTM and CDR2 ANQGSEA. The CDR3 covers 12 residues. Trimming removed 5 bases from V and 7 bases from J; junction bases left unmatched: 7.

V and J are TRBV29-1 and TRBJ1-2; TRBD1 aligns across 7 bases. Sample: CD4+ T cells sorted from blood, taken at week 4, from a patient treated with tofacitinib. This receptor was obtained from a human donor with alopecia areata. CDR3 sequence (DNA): TGCAGCGTTTCCCGCGACAGGGCTGGCTACACCTTC. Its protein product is CSVSRDRAGYTF.